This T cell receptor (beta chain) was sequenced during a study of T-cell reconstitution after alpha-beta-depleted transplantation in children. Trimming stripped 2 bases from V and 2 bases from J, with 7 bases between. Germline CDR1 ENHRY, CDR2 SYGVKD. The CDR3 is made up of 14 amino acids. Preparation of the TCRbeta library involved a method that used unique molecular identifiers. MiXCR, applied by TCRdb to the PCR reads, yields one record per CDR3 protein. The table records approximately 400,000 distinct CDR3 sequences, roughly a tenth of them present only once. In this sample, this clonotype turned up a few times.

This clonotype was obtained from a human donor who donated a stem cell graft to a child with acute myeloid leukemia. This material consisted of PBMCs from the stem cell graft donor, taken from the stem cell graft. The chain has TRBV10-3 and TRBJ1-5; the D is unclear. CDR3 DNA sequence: TGTGCCATCAGTGAGGTGAGGGGCAATCAGCCCCAGCATTTT. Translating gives CAISEVRGNQPQHF.